This T cell receptor beta chain is drawn from a study of cytomegalovirus exposure and HLA in healthy donors. Regarding this clone: Its antigen is not identified.

General observations from the study: Many donors carried some public TCRs, although rarity characterized most TCR sequences.

Assay used: immunoSEQ multiplex PCR; TCRdb lists only in-frame clones, some missing. This sample has roughly 80,000 clones, with 94% found just once. The junction had 8 bases not matched to a gene; V was cut back by 3 bases and J by 10 bases. The CDR3 spans 16 residues. Germline-derived CDR1 and CDR2 are MRHNA and SNTAGT. The V and J genes are TRBV6-4 and TRBJ2-1, with 14 bases aligning to TRBD2. The sequenced sample consisted of PBMCs. The TCR sequence derives from a woman aged 18-30 years in good health and CMV-seronegative. The CDR3 region has the DNA TGTGCCAGCAGTGATCCGGGACTAGCGGGGGAAGGGGAGCAGTTCTTC. Amino acids: CASSDPGLAGEGEQFF.